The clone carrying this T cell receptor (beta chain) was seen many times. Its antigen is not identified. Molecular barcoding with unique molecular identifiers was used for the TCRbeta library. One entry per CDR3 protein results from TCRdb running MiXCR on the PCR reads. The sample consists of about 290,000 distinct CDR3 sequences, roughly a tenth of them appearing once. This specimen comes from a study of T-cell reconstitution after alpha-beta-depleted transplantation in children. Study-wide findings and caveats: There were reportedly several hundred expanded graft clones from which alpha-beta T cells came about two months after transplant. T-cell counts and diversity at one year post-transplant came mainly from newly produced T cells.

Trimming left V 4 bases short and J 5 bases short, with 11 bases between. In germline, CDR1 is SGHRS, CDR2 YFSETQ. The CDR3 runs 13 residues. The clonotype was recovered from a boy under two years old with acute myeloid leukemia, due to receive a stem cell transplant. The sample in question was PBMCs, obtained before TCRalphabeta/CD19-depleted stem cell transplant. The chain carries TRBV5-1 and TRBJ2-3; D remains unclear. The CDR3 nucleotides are TGCGCCAGCAGCCTCAGCTCTGAAGATACGCAGTATTTT. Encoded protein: CASSLSSEDTQYF.